A selection of T cell receptor beta chains follows, all from one sample in a study of T cell repertoires in cytomegalovirus infection. These receptors are not linked to any known antigen. TCRdb passed the reads through MiXCR, listing each CDR3 protein once. The sample has about 830,000 distinct CDR3 sequences, less than 35% seen once. The source material was cultured CD8+ T cells from PBMCs, sampled from culture after CMV antigen stimulation. The source is a human donor in good health (CMV status not recorded). Some clones in this sample may be carry-over from other donors' samples. Both conserved end residues are part of each CDR3. Fields, in order: clone size, J gene, D gene, V gene, CDR3 length, CDR3 protein, CDR3 DNA. The D gene is left open where the match is weak. Expanded clones are given a class, and other clones once, few, many or no size at all.

>.|TRBJ2-1|TRBD2|TRBV2|20
CASSDRAGASGGRGGNEQFF
TGTGCCAGCAGTGATCGTGCCGGGGCTAGCGGGGGCAGGGGAGGCAATGAGCAGTTCTTC
>.|TRBJ2-3|.|TRBV5-6|16
CASSLRLDWGRDTQYF
TGTGCCAGCAGCTTGCGGCTAGATTGGGGTCGGGATACGCAGTATTTT
>.|TRBJ2-5|TRBD1|TRBV27|17
CASSFGGTGAPQETQYF
TGTGCCAGCAGTTTTGGGGGTACAGGGGCCCCTCAAGAGACCCAGTACTTC
>few|TRBJ1-6|.|TRBV2|14
CASSKTQYNSPLHF
TGTGCCAGTTCGAAGACACAATATAATTCACCCCTCCACTTT
>many|TRBJ2-1|.|TRBV7-3|13
CASSTISGSEQFF
TGTGCCAGCAGCACCATTTCGGGGAGCGAGCAGTTCTTC
>few|TRBJ2-5|TRBD2|TRBV6-1|18
CASSDSPGGRGDRKTQYF
TGTGCCAGCAGTGACTCTCCTGGGGGGCGGGGGGATCGGAAGACCCAGTACTTC
>many|TRBJ2-1|.|TRBV7-9|15
CASSRDGSSYNEQFF
TGTGCCAGCAGCCGCGACGGAAGCTCCTACAATGAGCAGTTCTTC
>.|TRBJ1-1|TRBD1|TRBV6-1|16
CASSEAPTGARTGAFF
TGTGCCAGCAGTGAAGCCCCTACAGGGGCGCGTACAGGAGCTTTCTTT
>few|TRBJ1-6|.|TRBV6-2/TRBV6-3|16
CASSFKGRGRNSPLHF
TGTGCCAGCAGTTTCAAGGGAAGGGGTCGTAATTCACCCCTCCACTTT
>.|TRBJ2-2|TRBD2|TRBV27|16
CASSTSGGANTGELFF
TGTGCCAGCAGCACTAGCGGGGGCGCGAACACCGGGGAGCTGTTTTTT
>.|TRBJ2-6|TRBD1|TRBV18|16
CASSPGQGAKANVLTF
TGTGCCAGCTCACCGGGACAGGGGGCGAAGGCCAACGTCCTGACTTTC
>.|TRBJ2-2|TRBD1|TRBV25-1|16
CASSEWGTGVAGELFF
TGTGCCAGCAGTGAATGGGGGACAGGGGTGGCCGGGGAGCTGTTTTTT
>once|TRBJ2-3|TRBD1|TRBV6-2/TRBV6-3|13
CASSYSAGQDEYF
TGTGCCAGCAGTTACTCTGCGGGACAGGACGAGTATTTT
>.|TRBJ2-1|TRBD1|TRBV27|14
CASSLATGVYEQFF
TGTGCCAGCAGTTTAGCCACAGGGGTGTATGAGCAGTTCTTC
>few|TRBJ2-2|.|TRBV2|11
CALRAAGELFF
TGTGCCCTCAGGGCCGCCGGGGAGCTGTTTTTT
>.|TRBJ1-4|TRBD1|TRBV6-5|20
CASSGDIGTDFLATNGKLFF
TGTGCCAGCAGTGGGGATATCGGGACAGATTTTCTTGCAACTAATGGAAAACTGTTTTTT
>.|TRBJ1-1|TRBD1|TRBV6-2/TRBV6-3|15
CASSPDRGGNTEAFF
TGTGCCAGCAGCCCTGACAGGGGTGGGAACACTGAAGCTTTCTTT
>few|TRBJ2-7|.|TRBV10-3|12
CAVSSATYEQYF
TGTGCCGTATCTAGCGCCACCTACGAGCAGTACTTC
>.|TRBJ1-3|TRBD1|TRBV7-6|15
CASSADRGPGNTIYF
TGTGCCAGCAGCGCGGACAGGGGGCCCGGAAACACCATATATTTT
>few|TRBJ2-7|.|TRBV27|14
CASRQHFLTYEQYF
TGTGCCAGCAGGCAGCATTTTCTTACCTACGAGCAGTACTTC